This T cell receptor (beta chain) derives from a study of control samples from healthy donors and cancer patients. This CDR3 region has 16 residues. Trimming left V 2 bases short and J 6 bases short, with 16 bases between. CDR1 is MGHRA and CDR2 is YSYEKL in the germline V gene. Profiled with immunoSEQ multiplex PCR; TCRdb holds only in-frame clones, not every one. The sample comprises 120,000 to 150,000 clones, about 90% of which are singletons, and approximately 7% rests with the top ten. The chain employs TRBV4-1 and TRBJ1-4; D is undetermined. What was sequenced was blood. This TCR came from a man aged 18 to 30 in good health. The CDR3 sequence is CASSQFGAFEDEKLFF. DNA for the CDR3: TGCGCCAGCAGCCAATTCGGTGCGTTCGAGGATGAAAAACTGTTTTTT.